The sequence of this T cell receptor beta chain was determined in a study of cytomegalovirus exposure and HLA in healthy donors. This clone was recorded only once. The PCR ran on 60 Vbeta and 13 Jbeta primers. Repertoires were generated with immunoSEQ multiplex PCR, while TCRdb's copy carries only in-frame clones and drops some. The data contain 210,000 or so clones, just under 85% of them seen just once; the ten biggest clones take up more than 0.45%. The receptor was isolated from a woman between 40 and 55 years old in good health and CMV-seronegative. Material: PBMCs.

In nucleotides, the CDR3 is TGTGCCAGCAGCCCCGTATCCGGGACAGGGACCGATACGCAGTATTTT. Its protein product is CASSPVSGTGTDTQYF. This chain uses TRBV11-3 with TRBJ2-3; 9 bases align to TRBD1. Germline CDR1 SGHNT, CDR2 YENEEA. The CDR3 is made up of 16 amino acids. V lost 5 bases to trimming and J lost 6 bases; unmatched junction nucleotides: 12. The whole variable domain, filled in from reference TRBV11-3 and TRBJ2-3, reads EAGVVQSPRYKIIEKKQPVAFWCNPISGHNTLYWYLQNLGQGPELLIRYENEEAVDDSQLPKDRFSAERLKGVDSTLKIQPAELGDSAVYLCASSPVSGTGTDTQYFGPGTRLTVL.